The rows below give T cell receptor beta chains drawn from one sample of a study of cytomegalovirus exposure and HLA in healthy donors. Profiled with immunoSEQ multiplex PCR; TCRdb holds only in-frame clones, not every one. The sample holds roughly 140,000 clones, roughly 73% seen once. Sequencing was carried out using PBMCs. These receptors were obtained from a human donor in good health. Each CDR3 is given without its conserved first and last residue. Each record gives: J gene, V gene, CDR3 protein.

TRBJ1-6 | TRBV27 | ASRSEGPTNSPLH
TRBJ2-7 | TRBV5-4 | ASSSRDRLAYEQY
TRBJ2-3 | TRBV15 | APDTQY
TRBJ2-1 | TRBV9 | ASSVGALAGGHNEQF
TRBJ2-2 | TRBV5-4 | ASSSGTGRNTGELF
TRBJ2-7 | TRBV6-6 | ASSYETGGYEQY
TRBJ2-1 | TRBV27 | ASSSGGHEQF
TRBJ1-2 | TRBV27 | ASSPWPPGHYGYT
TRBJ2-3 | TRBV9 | ASSVALTIPADTQY
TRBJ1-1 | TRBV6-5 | ASSSPGSTEAF
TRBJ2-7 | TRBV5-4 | ASSLGQDPQYEQY
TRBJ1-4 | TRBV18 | ASSRDRAATNEKLF
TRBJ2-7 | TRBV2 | ALARDSSYEQY
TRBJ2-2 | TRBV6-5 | ASRRALVGELF
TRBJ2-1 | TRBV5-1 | ASSLTSGTSSYNEQF
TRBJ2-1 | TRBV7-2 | ASSTSGNYNEQF
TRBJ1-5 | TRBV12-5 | ASGLRLGTGGNQPQH
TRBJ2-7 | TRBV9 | ASSPRDIAYEQY
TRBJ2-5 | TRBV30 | AWQREGPGTQY
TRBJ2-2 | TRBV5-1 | ASSFRGSTGELF
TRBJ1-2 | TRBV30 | AWTGGAYGYT
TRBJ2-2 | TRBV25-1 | ASSDPPKTGTGELF
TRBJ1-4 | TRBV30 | AWSVHQGGRRLF
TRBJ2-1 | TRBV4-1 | ASSHTAGIHQF
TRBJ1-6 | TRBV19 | ASSIPTDSPLH
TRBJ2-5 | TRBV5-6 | ASSLARGRETQY
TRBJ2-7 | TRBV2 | ATTREYASYEQY
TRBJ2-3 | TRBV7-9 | ASSPRGLALSDTQY
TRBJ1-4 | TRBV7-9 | ASSLSRDRGNEKLF
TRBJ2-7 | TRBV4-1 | ASSHRIAASYEQY
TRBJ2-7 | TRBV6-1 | ASTTGPNGAYEQY
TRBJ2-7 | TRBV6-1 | ASSLTRVEQY
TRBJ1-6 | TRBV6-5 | ASSPHYNSPLH
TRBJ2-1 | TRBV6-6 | ASSPAVAGRRNEQF
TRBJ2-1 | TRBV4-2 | ASSPGGGEDNEQF
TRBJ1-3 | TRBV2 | ATQRTGFSGNTIY
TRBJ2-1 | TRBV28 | ASSATRLSSYNEQF
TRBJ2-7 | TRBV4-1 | ASSQGTGTHEQY
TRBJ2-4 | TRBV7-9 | ASAGKTKNIQY
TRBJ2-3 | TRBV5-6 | ASSLTLAAGVDTQY
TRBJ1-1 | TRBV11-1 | ASSLYEGDTEAF
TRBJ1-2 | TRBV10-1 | ASSESMGGGYT
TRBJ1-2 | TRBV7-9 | ASSQDRVDYGYT
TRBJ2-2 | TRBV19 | ASRPGVTTGELF
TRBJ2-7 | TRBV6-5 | ASSYDGQGKY
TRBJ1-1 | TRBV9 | ASSGVGGGEAF
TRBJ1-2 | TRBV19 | ASSNFDTYYGYT
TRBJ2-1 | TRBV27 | ASSFGAGGPNEQF
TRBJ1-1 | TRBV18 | ASSINTENTEAF
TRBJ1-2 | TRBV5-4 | ASSSPGQFTNYGYT